The clone carrying this TCR beta chain was counted many times. Trimming at V came to 4 bases and at J to 3 bases, leaving 7 bases not matched to a gene. This CDR3 is 15 amino acids long. CDR1 is SEHNR, CDR2 FQNEAQ, per germline (reference sequence). The sample belongs to a study of Graves' ophthalmopathy and Graves' hyperthyroidism. For repertoire sequencing, the TCR beta CDR3 regions were amplified from RNA transcripts. In the first round, RT-PCR was carried out with HTBI primers, and a multiplex PCR formed the second round. TCRdb re-called the multiplex PCR reads through MiXCR, storing one row per CDR3 protein. The sample lists over a million distinct CDR3 sequences, roughly two fifths occurring once.

The receptor's source is an adult man with Graves' hyperthyroidism. The sample was peripheral blood or thyroid tissue (not recorded which). V and J are TRBV7-9 and TRBJ2-7, with 9 bases aligning to TRBD1. CDR3 region: CASSSRGQGDYEQYF. The CDR3 region has the DNA TGTGCCAGCAGCTCAAGGGGACAGGGAGACTACGAGCAGTACTTC.